This T cell receptor (beta chain) was recorded in a study of T cell changes during pregnancy in multiple sclerosis. Sequencing used immunoSEQ multiplex PCR; TCRdb keeps in-frame clones, though not all of them. In the table there are roughly 80,000 clones, roughly 90% of which are singletons. J lost 6 bases, V lost 5 bases, and 8 bases had no gene match. The germline CDR1 and CDR2 sequences are MNHEY and SVGAGI. The CDR3 is 15 residues long. The genes are TRBV6-5 and TRBJ2-2, with 8 positions matching TRBD2. Specimen: peripheral blood, collected before pregnancy. The source is a female donor with multiple sclerosis, enrolled in a pregnancy study. The CDR3 nucleotides read TGTGCCAGCAGTATTACGGGGGGGCTAGCCGGGGAGCTGTTTTTT. Translated: CASSITGGLAGELFF.